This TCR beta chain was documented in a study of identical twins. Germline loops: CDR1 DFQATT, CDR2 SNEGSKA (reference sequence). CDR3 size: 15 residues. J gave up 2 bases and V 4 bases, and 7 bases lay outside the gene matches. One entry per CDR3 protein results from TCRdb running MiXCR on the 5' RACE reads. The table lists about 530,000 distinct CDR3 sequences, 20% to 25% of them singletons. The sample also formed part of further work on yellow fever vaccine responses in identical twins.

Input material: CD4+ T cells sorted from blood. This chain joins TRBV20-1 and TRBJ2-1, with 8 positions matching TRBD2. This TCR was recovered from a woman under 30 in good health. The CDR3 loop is CSAKDSGTAYNEQFF. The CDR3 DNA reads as TGCAGTGCTAAAGATAGCGGGACTGCCTACAATGAGCAGTTCTTC.